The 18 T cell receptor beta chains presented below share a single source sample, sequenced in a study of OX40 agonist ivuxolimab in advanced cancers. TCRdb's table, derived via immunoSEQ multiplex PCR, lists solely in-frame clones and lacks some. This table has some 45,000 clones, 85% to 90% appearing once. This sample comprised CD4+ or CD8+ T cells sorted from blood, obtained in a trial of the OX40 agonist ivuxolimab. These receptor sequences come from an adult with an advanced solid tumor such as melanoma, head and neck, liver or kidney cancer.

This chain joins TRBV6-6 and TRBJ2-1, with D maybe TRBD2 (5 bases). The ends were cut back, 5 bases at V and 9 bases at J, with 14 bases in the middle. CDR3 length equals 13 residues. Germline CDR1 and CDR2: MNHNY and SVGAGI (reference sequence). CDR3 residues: CASSLGLFGEQFF. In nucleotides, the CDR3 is TGTGCCAGCAGTCTTGGACTTTTCGGTGAGCAGTTCTTC.

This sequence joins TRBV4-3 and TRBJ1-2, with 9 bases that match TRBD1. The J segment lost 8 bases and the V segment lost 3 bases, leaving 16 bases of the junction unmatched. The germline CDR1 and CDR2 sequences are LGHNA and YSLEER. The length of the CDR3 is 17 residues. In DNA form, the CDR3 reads TGCGCCAGCAGCCATACCGGGACAGGGATAAAGATCGACGGCTACACCTTC. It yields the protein CASSHTGTGIKIDGYTF.

The CDR3 bases are TGTGCCAGTAGTCCGGGACAGGGTACTAACTATGGCTACACCTTC. This encodes CASSPGQGTNYGYTF. This chain connects TRBV19 to TRBJ1-2; 9 bases agree with TRBD1. This CDR3 has 15 amino acids. Germline V gene data show CDR1 as LNHDA and CDR2 as SQIVND (reference sequence). The V segment lost 5 bases and the J segment 0 bases; nucleotides outside the gene matches: 4.

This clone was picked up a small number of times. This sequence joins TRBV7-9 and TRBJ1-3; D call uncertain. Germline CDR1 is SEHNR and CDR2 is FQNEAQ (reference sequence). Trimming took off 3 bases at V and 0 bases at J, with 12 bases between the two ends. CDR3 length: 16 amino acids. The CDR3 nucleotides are TGTGCCAGCAGCTTGGGCGAGAGAAGCTCTGGAAACACCATATATTTT. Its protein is CASSLGERSSGNTIYF.

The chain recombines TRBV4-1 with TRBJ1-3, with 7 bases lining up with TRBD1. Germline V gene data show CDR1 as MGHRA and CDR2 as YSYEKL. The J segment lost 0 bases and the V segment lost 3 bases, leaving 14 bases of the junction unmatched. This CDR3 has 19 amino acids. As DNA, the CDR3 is TGCGCCAGCAGCCAGCCCAGGGGGTCCCCCCTTGACTCTGGAAACACCATATATTTT. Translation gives CASSQPRGSPLDSGNTIYF.

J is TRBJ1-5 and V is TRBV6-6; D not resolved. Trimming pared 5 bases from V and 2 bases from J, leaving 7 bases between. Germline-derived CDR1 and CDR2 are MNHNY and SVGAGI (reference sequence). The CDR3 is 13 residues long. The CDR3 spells CASSVTRNQPQHF. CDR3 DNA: TGTGCCAGCAGTGTGACACGCAATCAGCCCCAGCATTTT.

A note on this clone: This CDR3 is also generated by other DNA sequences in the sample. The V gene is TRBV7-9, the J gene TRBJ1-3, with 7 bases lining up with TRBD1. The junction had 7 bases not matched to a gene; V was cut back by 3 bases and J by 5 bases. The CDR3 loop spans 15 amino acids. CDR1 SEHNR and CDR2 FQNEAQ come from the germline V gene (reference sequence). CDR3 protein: CASSFSGGARNTIYF. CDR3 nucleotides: TGTGCCAGCAGCTTTTCAGGGGGGGCTAGAAACACCATATATTTT.

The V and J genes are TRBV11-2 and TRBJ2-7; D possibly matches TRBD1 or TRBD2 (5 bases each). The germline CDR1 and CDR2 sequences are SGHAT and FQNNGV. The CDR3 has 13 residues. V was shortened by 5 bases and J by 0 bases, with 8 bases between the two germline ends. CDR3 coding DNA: TGTGCCAGCAGCGAGGGGCTCTCCTACGAGCAGTACTTC. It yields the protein CASSEGLSYEQYF.

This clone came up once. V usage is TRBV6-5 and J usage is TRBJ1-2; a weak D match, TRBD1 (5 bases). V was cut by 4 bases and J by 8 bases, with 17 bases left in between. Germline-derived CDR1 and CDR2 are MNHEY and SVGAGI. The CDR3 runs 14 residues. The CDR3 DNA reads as TGTGCCAGCAGTTGGCAGGGAGGCAGCGGCGGCTACACCTTC. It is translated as CASSWQGGSGGYTF.

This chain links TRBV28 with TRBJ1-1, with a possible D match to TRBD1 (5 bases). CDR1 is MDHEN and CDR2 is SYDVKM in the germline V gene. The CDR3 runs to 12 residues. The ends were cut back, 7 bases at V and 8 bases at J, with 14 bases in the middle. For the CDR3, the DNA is TGTGCCAGCATCAAATCAGGGTTGGAAGCTTTCTTT. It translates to CASIKSGLEAFF.

The chain's CDR3 is CASSPDGPNQPQHF. CDR3 coding DNA: TGTGCCAGCTCACCGGACGGACCCAATCAGCCCCAGCATTTT. The genes are TRBV18 and TRBJ1-5; the D is unclear. The CDR3 extends over 14 amino acids. The V gene's germline CDR1 is KGHSH and CDR2 LQKENI. Trimming stripped 3 bases from V and 3 bases from J, with 9 bases between.

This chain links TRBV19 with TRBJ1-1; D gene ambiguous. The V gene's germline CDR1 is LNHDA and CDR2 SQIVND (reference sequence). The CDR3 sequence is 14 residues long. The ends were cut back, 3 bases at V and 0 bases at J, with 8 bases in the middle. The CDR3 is CASSIREMNTEAFF. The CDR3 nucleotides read TGTGCCAGTAGTATTAGGGAGATGAACACTGAAGCTTTCTTT.

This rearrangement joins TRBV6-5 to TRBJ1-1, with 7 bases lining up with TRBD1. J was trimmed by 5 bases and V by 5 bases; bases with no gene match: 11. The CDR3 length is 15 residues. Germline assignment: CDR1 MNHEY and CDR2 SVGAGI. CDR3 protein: CASSRDSHWDTEAFF. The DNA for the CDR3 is TGTGCCAGCAGTAGGGACAGCCACTGGGATACTGAAGCTTTCTTT.

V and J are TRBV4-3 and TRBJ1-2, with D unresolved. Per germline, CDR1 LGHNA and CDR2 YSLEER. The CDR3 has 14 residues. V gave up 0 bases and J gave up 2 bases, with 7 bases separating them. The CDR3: CASSQEGSNYGYTF. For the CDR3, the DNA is TGCGCCAGCAGCCAAGAGGGCAGCAACTATGGCTACACCTTC.

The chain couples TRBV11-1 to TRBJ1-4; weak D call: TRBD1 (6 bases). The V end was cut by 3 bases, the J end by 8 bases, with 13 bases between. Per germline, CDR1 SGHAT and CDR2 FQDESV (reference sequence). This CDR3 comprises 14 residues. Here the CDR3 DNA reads TGTGCCAGCAGCTTCAACAGGGTGAACGAAAAACTGTTTTTT. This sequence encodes CASSFNRVNEKLFF. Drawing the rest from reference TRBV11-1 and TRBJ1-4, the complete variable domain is EAEVAQSPRYKITEKSQAVAFWCDPISGHATLYWYRQILGQGPELLVQFQDESVVDDSQLPKDRFSAERLKGVDSTLKIQPAELGDSAMYLCASSFNRVNEKLFFGSGTQLSVL.

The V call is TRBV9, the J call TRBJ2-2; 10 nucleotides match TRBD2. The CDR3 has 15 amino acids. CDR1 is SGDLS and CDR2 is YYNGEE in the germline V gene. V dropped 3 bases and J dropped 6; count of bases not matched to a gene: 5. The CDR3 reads CASSGASGGAGELFF. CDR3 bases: TGTGCCAGCAGCGGGGCCAGCGGGGGGGCCGGGGAGCTGTTTTTT. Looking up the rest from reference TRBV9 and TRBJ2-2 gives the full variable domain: DSGVTQTPKHLITATGQRVTLRCSPRSGDLSVYWYQQSLDQGLQFLIQYYNGEERAKGNILERFSAQQFPDLHSELNLSSLELGDSALYFCASSGASGGAGELFFGEGSRLTVL.

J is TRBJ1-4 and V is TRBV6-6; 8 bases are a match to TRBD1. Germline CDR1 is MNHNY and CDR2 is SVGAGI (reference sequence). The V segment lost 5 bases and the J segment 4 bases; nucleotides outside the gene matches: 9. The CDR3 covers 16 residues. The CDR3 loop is CASSPGRTGRNEKLFF. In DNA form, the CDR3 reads TGTGCCAGCAGTCCAGGTCGGACAGGGCGTAATGAAAAACTGTTTTTT.

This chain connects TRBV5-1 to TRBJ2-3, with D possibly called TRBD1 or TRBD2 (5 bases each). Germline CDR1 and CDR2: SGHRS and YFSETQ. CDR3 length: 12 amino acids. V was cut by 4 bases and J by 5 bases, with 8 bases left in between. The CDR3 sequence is CASSEGIDTQYF. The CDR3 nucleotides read TGCGCCAGCAGCGAGGGGATAGATACGCAGTATTTT.